This T cell receptor beta chain was identified in a study of cytomegalovirus exposure and HLA in healthy donors. General observations from the study: Later analysis identified around 15,000 TCR beta sequences associated with HLA alleles, using a false discovery rate threshold of 0.05. TCR beta chain V- and J-gene trimming was linked, in a later analysis, to a missense variant in DCLRE1C.

This CDR3 comprises 16 residues. Germline trimming cut 1 base from V and 3 bases from J; bases unmatched to any gene: 9. As regards this clone: What it binds is unknown.

The PCR ran on 60 Vbeta and 13 Jbeta primers. TCRdb's table, derived via immunoSEQ multiplex PCR, lists solely in-frame clones and lacks some. The table has around 160,000 clones, roughly four fifths seen once. The chain employs TRBV23-1 and TRBJ2-7; 7 positions agree with TRBD2. TRBV23-1 is designated an ORF whose function remains uncertain. The receptor was derived from a man aged 45-65 years in good health and CMV-seropositive. Source material: PBMCs. CDR3 in amino acids: CASSQLGGSGFYEQYF. The CDR3 nucleotides are TGCGCCAGCAGTCAATTGGGCGGGAGTGGGTTCTACGAGCAGTACTTC.